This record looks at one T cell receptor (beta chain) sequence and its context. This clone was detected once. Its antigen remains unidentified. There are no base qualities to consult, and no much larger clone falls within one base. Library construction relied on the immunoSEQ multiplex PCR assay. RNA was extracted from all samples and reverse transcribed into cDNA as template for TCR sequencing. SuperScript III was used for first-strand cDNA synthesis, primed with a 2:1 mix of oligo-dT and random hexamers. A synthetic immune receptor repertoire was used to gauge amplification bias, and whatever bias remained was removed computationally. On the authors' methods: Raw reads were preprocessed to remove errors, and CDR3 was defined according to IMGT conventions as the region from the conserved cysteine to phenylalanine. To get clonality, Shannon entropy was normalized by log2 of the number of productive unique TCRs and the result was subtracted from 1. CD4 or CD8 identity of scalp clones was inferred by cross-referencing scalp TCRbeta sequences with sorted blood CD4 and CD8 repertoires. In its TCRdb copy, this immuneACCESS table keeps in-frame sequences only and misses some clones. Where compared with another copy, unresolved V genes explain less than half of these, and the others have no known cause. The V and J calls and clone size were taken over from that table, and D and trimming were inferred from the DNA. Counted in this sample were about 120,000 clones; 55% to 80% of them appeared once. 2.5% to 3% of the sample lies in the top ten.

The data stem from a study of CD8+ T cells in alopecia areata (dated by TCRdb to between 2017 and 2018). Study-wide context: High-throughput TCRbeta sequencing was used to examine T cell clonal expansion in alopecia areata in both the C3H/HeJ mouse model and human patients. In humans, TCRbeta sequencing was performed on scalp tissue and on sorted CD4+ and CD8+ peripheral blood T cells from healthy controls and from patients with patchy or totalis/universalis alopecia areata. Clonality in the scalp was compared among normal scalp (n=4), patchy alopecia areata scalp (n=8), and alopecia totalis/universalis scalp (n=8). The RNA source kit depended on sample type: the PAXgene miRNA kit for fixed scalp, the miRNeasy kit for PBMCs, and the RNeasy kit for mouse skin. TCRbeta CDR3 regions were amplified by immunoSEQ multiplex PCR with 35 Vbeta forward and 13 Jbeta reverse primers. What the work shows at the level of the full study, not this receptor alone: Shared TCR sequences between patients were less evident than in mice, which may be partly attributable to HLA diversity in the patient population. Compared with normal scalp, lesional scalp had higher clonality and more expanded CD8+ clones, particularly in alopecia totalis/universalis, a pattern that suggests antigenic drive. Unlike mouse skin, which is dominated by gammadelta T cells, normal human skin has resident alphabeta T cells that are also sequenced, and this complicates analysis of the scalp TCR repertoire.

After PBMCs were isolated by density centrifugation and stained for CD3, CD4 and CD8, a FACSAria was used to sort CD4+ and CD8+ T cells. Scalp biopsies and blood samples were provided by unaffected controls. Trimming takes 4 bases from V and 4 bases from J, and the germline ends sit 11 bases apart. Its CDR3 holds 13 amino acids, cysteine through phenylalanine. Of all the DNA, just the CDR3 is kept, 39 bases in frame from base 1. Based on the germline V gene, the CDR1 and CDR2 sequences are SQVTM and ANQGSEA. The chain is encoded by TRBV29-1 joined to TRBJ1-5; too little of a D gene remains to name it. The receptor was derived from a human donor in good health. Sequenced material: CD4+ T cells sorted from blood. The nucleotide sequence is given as TGCAGCGTTGTTGACGGATTAAATCAGCCCCAGCATTTT. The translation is CSVVDGLNQPQHF.